The clone carrying this T cell receptor beta chain was seen a handful of times. Its antigen is undetermined. This CDR3 comprises 16 residues. The V segment lost 4 bases and the J segment 0 bases; nucleotides outside the gene matches: 7. Germline CDR1 is SGHVS and CDR2 is FQNEAQ. Clones were sequenced by immunoSEQ multiplex PCR, and TCRdb holds only the in-frame ones, with some missing. This sample has some 25,000 clones; roughly 69% occur once, and the top ten carry 9.5% to 10%. The data were taken from a study of somatic mutations in cytotoxic T cells in rheumatoid arthritis. Study-wide context: Among the T-cell populations stained with V beta antibodies, some were separated by flow sorting at nearly 100% purity, including V beta1+ cells whose TCRB was sequenced. Study results and limitations: The top CD8+ clone topped 20% of CD8+ cells in about an eighth of the roughly 60 patients.

Flow cytometry was used to check the purity of CD4+ and CD8+ cells, which had been isolated by positive magnetic bead selection. The rearrangement links TRBV7-8 to TRBJ1-1, with 8 nucleotides matching TRBD1. This TCR was sampled from a woman younger than 35 in good health. Sequencing used CD8+ T cells sorted from blood. The CDR3 nucleotides are TGTGCCAGCAGCTCCCGGACAGGGCAGGTGAACACTGAAGCTTTCTTT. It codes for CASSSRTGQVNTEAFF.